In this sample, the clone carrying this TCR beta chain turned up a few times. This entry comes from a study of response to subunit inactivated influenza vaccine. TCRdb independently ran MiXCR on the RT-PCR reads; one entry per CDR3 protein. This repertoire shows 550,000 to 650,000 distinct CDR3 sequences, over 9.5% found once; its top ten account for roughly 10%. Germline CDR1 and CDR2: DFQATT and SNEGSKA (reference sequence). This CDR3 is 18 amino acids long. Trimming cost V 6 bases and J 0 bases, with 27 bases left between them. The clonotype was recovered from a man between 50 and 59 years old who received an inactivated influenza vaccine. The J gene is TRBJ2-7, the V gene TRBV20-1; D remains ambiguous. Sequences were derived from PBMCs from blood, sampled on the day of vaccination. This CDR3 reads CSATSPRSTAAVSYEQYF. CDR3 in DNA: TGCAGTGCCACCTCCCCCCGCTCGACGGCGGCGGTCTCCTACGAGCAGTACTTC.